Presented here are 23 T cell receptor beta chains from one specimen sequenced in a study of blood T cell repertoires in COVID-19. Clones were sequenced by immunoSEQ multiplex PCR, and TCRdb holds only the in-frame ones, with some missing. The sample yields approximately 280,000 clones, nearly 90% seen once. The sample was PBMCs or T cells enriched from blood (not recorded which). These receptors all come from a woman aged 18-35 years with acute COVID-19.

The chain is built from TRBV7-2 and TRBJ1-5; the D is unclear. This CDR3 comprises 14 residues. From germline, CDR1 is SGHTA and CDR2 FQGNSA. V dropped 1 base and J dropped 4 bases, with 8 bases sitting between them. CDR3 nucleotides: TGTGCCAGCAGCTTAGTTGGTGCGAATCAGCCCCAGCATTTT. Its protein product is CASSLVGANQPQHF.

This chain uses TRBV6-2 or TRBV6-3 with TRBJ2-1; 12 bases are a match to TRBD2. V was pared by 2 bases and J by 8 bases, with 16 bases of the junction left unmatched. Germline CDR1 is MNHEY and CDR2 is SVGEGT. The CDR3 extends over 19 amino acids. In DNA form, the CDR3 reads TGTGCCAGCAGTTACAGCTTTGGGGCTAGCGGGAGGGCCTGGGATGAGCAGTTCTTC. Translating it yields CASSYSFGASGRAWDEQFF.

As concerns this clone: The same CDR3 can be traced to other DNA sequences in this sample. The rearrangement uses TRBV7-9 and TRBJ1-1; D gene ambiguous. Per germline, CDR1 SEHNR and CDR2 FQNEAQ (reference sequence). The V end was cut by 0 bases, the J end by 2 bases, with 4 bases between. The CDR3 has 13 amino acids. CDR3 in amino acids: CASSLALNTEAFF. Here the CDR3 DNA reads TGTGCCAGCAGCTTAGCCCTCAACACTGAAGCTTTCTTT.

V gene TRBV6-5 combines with J gene TRBJ2-7; 11 nucleotides agree with TRBD2. V trimming: 10 bases; J trimming: 5 bases; junction bases outside the gene matches: 13. The CDR3 consists of 15 residues. Germline V gene sequence: CDR1 MNHEY, CDR2 SVGAGI. CDR3 loop: CATTSGLAGGNEQYF. The CDR3 DNA sequence: TGTGCCACCACCTCCGGGCTAGCGGGAGGCAACGAGCAGTACTTC.

The chain employs TRBV6-4 and TRBJ1-1; 12 positions agree with TRBD1. The CDR3 is 17 residues long. The J segment lost 4 bases and the V segment lost 7 bases, leaving 13 bases of the junction unmatched. Germline CDR1 MRHNA, CDR2 SNTAGT. CDR3 sequence reads: CASTRRRDRGLVTEAFF. CDR3 bases: TGTGCCAGCACTCGACGCCGGGACAGGGGGCTGGTCACTGAAGCTTTCTTT.

The chain joins TRBV7-9 to TRBJ2-1, with D possibly being TRBD2 (6 bases). The CDR3 totals 15 residues. Trimming took off 0 bases at V and 4 bases at J, with 10 bases between the two ends. The germline V gene has CDR1 SEHNR and CDR2 FQNEAQ (reference sequence). The CDR3 DNA is TGTGCCAGCAGCTTAGCGGGAGGAACTTACAATGAGCAGTTCTTC. Translation: CASSLAGGTYNEQFF. The whole variable domain, remainder taken from reference TRBV7-9 and TRBJ2-1, is DTGVSQNPRHKITKRGQNVTFRCDPISEHNRLYWYRQTLGQGPEFLTYFQNEAQLEKSRLLSDRFSAERPKGSFSTLEIQRTEQGDSAMYLCASSLAGGTYNEQFFGPGTRLTVL.

The chain joins TRBV5-6 to TRBJ2-3; 9 bases match TRBD1. This CDR3 contains 14 residues. The V gene's germline CDR1 is SGHDT and CDR2 YYEEEE. Trimming cost V 4 bases and J 4 bases; bases outside gene matches: 4. CDR3 sequence: CASSEDRGADTQYF. In DNA form, the CDR3 reads TGTGCCAGCAGCGAGGACAGGGGAGCAGATACGCAGTATTTT.

This rearrangement joins TRBV15 to TRBJ2-2, with TRBD2 identical over 10 bases. In germline, CDR1 is LNHNV, CDR2 YYDKDF (reference sequence). The CDR3 is made up of 20 amino acids. J lost 7 bases, V lost 3 bases, and 20 bases had no gene match. CDR3 residues: CATSSSTSGIRISRNGELFF. DNA of the CDR3: TGTGCCACCAGCAGTTCTACTAGCGGGATTAGAATTTCCAGGAACGGGGAGCTGTTTTTT.

This clone came up a few times. V usage is TRBV7-8 and J usage is TRBJ2-1; 9 nucleotides align to TRBD1. The length of the CDR3 is 20 residues. Looked up from germline, CDR1 is SGHVS and CDR2 is FQNEAQ. V gave up 4 bases and J gave up 1 base; unmatched junction bases: 17. The CDR3 DNA is TGTGCCAGCAGCTCTATGATTCCGGGACAGGGTAGAAGGTCCTACAATGAGCAGTTCTTC. Translated, it gives CASSSMIPGQGRRSYNEQFF.

This chain joins TRBV29-1 and TRBJ2-7, with a weak D call TRBD2 (7 bases). The germline V gene encodes CDR1 SQVTM and CDR2 ANQGSEA. The CDR3 contains 14 residues. V lost 1 base to trimming and J lost 2 bases, with 12 bases between them. The CDR3 protein is CSVEATGRAYEQYF. DNA of the CDR3: TGCAGCGTTGAAGCCACAGGGAGGGCCTACGAGCAGTACTTC.

The rearrangement joins TRBV11-2 to TRBJ1-2, with D possibly TRBD1 on 5 matching bases. The CDR3 is 16 amino acids. The germline V and J ends were trimmed by 5 bases and 0 bases, with 16 bases remaining between them. Germline V gene data show CDR1 as SGHAT and CDR2 as FQNNGV. The CDR3 protein is CASSPVVGQTNYGYTF. The CDR3 DNA reads TGTGCCAGCAGCCCGGTAGTGGGGCAGACTAACTATGGCTACACCTTC.

A single count supports this clone. The chain uses TRBV6-2 or TRBV6-3 and TRBJ1-2, with 11 bases aligning to TRBD1. This CDR3 comprises 16 residues. J was trimmed by 5 bases and V by 5 bases; bases with no gene match: 10. Germline V gene sequence: CDR1 MNHEY, CDR2 SVGEGT. The CDR3 DNA reads TGTGCCAGCAGTCCGCCCGGACAGGGGGCACGGTATGGCTACACCTTC. This codes for CASSPPGQGARYGYTF.

The chain combines TRBV5-5 with TRBJ2-7; 8 bases line up with TRBD2. CDR1 SGHKS and CDR2 YYEKEE come from the germline V gene (reference sequence). V shed 2 bases, J shed 9 bases, and the junction held 13 bases outside the gene matches. This CDR3 comprises 15 residues. The CDR3 here is CASSFVLSGRYVQYF. CDR3 DNA: TGTGCCAGCAGCTTTGTGTTAAGCGGGAGATATGTGCAGTACTTC.

This chain uses TRBV7-2 with TRBJ2-3; 9 nucleotides line up with TRBD2. The CDR3 has 16 amino acids. Per the germline V gene, CDR1 is SGHTA and CDR2 is FQGNSA. V was pared by 5 bases and J by 2 bases, with 8 bases of the junction left unmatched. The CDR3 reads CASSPRAGGFTDTQYF. The CDR3 region has the DNA TGTGCCAGCAGCCCGCGAGCGGGGGGATTCACAGATACGCAGTATTTT. The variable domain in full, completed from reference TRBV7-2 and TRBJ2-3, reads GAGVSQSPSNKVTEKGKDVELRCDPISGHTALYWYRQSLGQGLEFLIYFQGNSAPDKSGLPSDRFSAERTGGSVSTLTIQRTQQEDSAVYLCASSPRAGGFTDTQYFGPGTRLTVL.

The chain recombines TRBV4-3 with TRBJ1-3, with D unresolved. With 0 bases removed from V and 4 bases from J, the gap between germline ends came to 10 bases. Germline values: CDR1 LGHNA, CDR2 YSLEER. This CDR3 region has 15 residues. CDR3 nucleotide sequence: TGCGCCAGCAGCCAAGATAGAGGAACGGGAAACACCATATATTTT. This codes for CASSQDRGTGNTIYF.

The chain is built from TRBV28 and TRBJ2-1; D is unresolved. Germline CDR1 is MDHEN and CDR2 is SYDVKM. Trimming stripped 1 base from V and 9 bases from J, with 10 bases between. The CDR3 runs 13 residues. This CDR3 reads CASSLFASSEQFF. CDR3 nucleotides: TGTGCCAGCAGTTTATTTGCTAGTAGTGAGCAGTTCTTC.

This clone has only a few counts. The chain joins TRBV27 to TRBJ2-7; 7 bases match TRBD1. The CDR3 length is 17 residues. V trimming: 4 bases; J trimming: 0 bases; junction bases outside the gene matches: 12. Germline CDR1 is MNHEY and CDR2 is SMNVEV (reference sequence). CDR3 in amino acids: CASSSRFRDRSSYEQYF. The CDR3 DNA is TGTGCCAGCAGTTCAAGATTCCGGGACAGATCCTCCTACGAGCAGTACTTC.

The chain has TRBV27 and TRBJ2-1; D might be TRBD2 (5 bases). Trimming pared 10 bases from V and 0 bases from J, leaving 13 bases between. Germline V gives CDR1 MNHEY, CDR2 SMNVEV (reference sequence). The CDR3 has 14 amino acids. The CDR3, as DNA: TGTGCCACCAAGGTGGGGAGCTCCTACAATGAGCAGTTCTTC. Amino acids: CATKVGSSYNEQFF.

The V and J genes are TRBV29-1 and TRBJ1-2; D gene ambiguous. CDR3 length: 13 residues. The ends were cut back, 0 bases at V and 8 bases at J, with 13 bases in the middle. CDR1 is SQVTM, CDR2 ANQGSEA, per germline. CDR3 nucleotides: TGCAGCGTTGAAGAGGTCGGCTCGGGAGGCTACACCTTC. It specifies CSVEEVGSGGYTF.

The genes are TRBV6-4 and TRBJ2-2, with 8 bases identical to TRBD1. V shed 6 bases and J 4 bases; nucleotides not matched to a gene: 7. CDR3 length: 15 residues. Germline V CDR1 and CDR2: MRHNA, SNTAGT. The CDR3 loop is CASSRQGSTTGELFF. CDR3 coding DNA: TGTGCCAGCAGCAGACAGGGGTCGACCACCGGGGAGCTGTTTTTT.

J is TRBJ1-1 and V is TRBV5-1; 7 bases align to TRBD1. The CDR3 covers 16 residues. After removal of 0 bases from V and 3 bases from J, the junction contained 8 bases not matched to a gene. Germline loops: CDR1 SGHRS, CDR2 YFSETQ. The CDR3: CASSLDRGLIYTEAFF. CDR3 DNA: TGCGCCAGCAGCTTGGACAGGGGTTTAATTTACACTGAAGCTTTCTTT.

The CDR3 loop is CASSPRGFNSPLHF. DNA for the CDR3: TGTGCCAGCAGTCCAAGGGGCTTTAATTCACCCCTCCACTTT. The chain couples TRBV27 to TRBJ1-6; possible D gene TRBD1, 5 bases. The CDR3 sequence is 14 residues long. Germline CDR1 reads MNHEY; CDR2 reads SMNVEV (reference sequence). V shed 5 bases and J shed 6 bases, with 11 bases lying between them.

The V call is TRBV20-1, the J call TRBJ1-1, with TRBD1 matching 8 bases. The J segment lost 1 base and the V segment lost 3 bases, leaving 4 bases of the junction unmatched. CDR1 is DFQATT and CDR2 is SNEGSKA in the germline V gene (reference sequence). This CDR3 comprises 14 residues. CDR3 in amino acids: CSASKGQENTEAFF. As DNA, the CDR3 is TGCAGTGCTAGTAAGGGACAGGAGAACACTGAAGCTTTCTTT.